The rows below give T cell receptor beta chains drawn from one sample of a study of blood T cell repertoires in COVID-19. Clones were read by immunoSEQ multiplex PCR, and TCRdb kept only the in-frame ones, dropping some. The sample contains about 210,000 clones, 75% to 90% of which appear only once. Sequencing input: PBMCs or T cells enriched from blood (not recorded which). These receptors originate from a man aged 35-49 years who had recovered from COVID-19. Each CDR3 is given with its conserved first and last residue. The D gene is left open where the match is weak. Not every row has a clone size; where given, it reads once, few, many or a size class.

D gene,J gene,V gene,clone size,CDR3 protein,CDR3 DNA
.,TRBJ1-1,TRBV29-1,.,CSASPGRRNTEAFF,TGCAGCGCTTCGCCCGGGAGGAGAAACACTGAAGCTTTCTTT
.,TRBJ1-3,TRBV6-5,.,CASTSGHRNTIYF,TGTGCCAGCACCTCGGGACACCGAAACACCATATATTTT
TRBD1,TRBJ2-7,TRBV7-8,.,CASSFTGTGRSEQYF,TGTGCCAGCAGCTTTACCGGGACAGGGCGATCCGAGCAGTACTTC
.,TRBJ1-2,TRBV5-1,.,CASSAEGREGGRGYTF,TGCGCCAGCAGCGCTGAGGGGAGGGAAGGAGGCCGAGGCTACACCTTC
TRBD1,TRBJ2-7,TRBV14,few,CASSRRDRGLYEQYF,TGTGCCAGCAGCCGCCGGGACAGGGGGCTCTACGAGCAGTACTTC
.,TRBJ2-1,TRBV21-1,.,CASTSRLGGEARLDEQFF,TGTGCCAGCACGTCTCGCTTAGGTGGGGAGGCCCGGTTGGATGAGCAGTTCTTC
.,TRBJ2-2,TRBV4-1,.,CASSQASGRMNTGELFF,TGCGCCAGCAGCCAAGCTTCGGGGAGAATGAACACCGGGGAGCTGTTTTTT
.,TRBJ1-1,TRBV9,.,CASTSIRGGETEAFF,TGTGCCAGCACCTCGATTAGAGGGGGGGAAACTGAAGCTTTCTTT
.,TRBJ1-1,TRBV19,.,CASSNGVNMNTEAFF,TGTGCCAGTAGTAACGGGGTTAATATGAACACTGAAGCTTTCTTT
TRBD1,TRBJ1-1,TRBV5-1,.,CASSRQGMNTEAFF,TGCGCCAGCAGTAGACAGGGCATGAACACTGAAGCTTTCTTT
TRBD2,TRBJ2-1,TRBV4-2,.,CASSTTSGRIYNEQFF,TGTGCCAGCAGCACGACTAGCGGGAGAATCTACAATGAGCAGTTCTTC
TRBD1,TRBJ1-2,TRBV7-2,.,CASSWAAGRTGVNGYTF,TGTGCCAGCAGCTGGGCGGCGGGGCGGACAGGGGTGAATGGCTACACCTTC
.,TRBJ1-4,TRBV12-3/TRBV12-4,.,CASSTYREVLFF,TGTGCCAGCAGTACCTACAGGGAAGTACTGTTTTTT
.,TRBJ2-4,TRBV7-9,.,CASSSRVNIQYF,TGTGCCAGCAGCTCCAGGGTAAACATTCAGTACTTC
.,TRBJ1-5,TRBV19,.,CASSIVFQVNQPQHF,TGTGCCAGTAGTATAGTCTTTCAGGTCAATCAGCCCCAGCATTTT
.,TRBJ2-7,TRBV30,.,CAWSRGYYEQYF,TGTGCCTGGAGTCGCGGGTACTACGAGCAGTACTTC
.,TRBJ2-3,TRBV7-3,.,CASRSGGTDTQYF,TGTGCCAGCAGATCAGGGGGCACAGATACGCAGTATTTT
TRBD1,TRBJ1-1,TRBV19,few,CASSIEGGQGYGSAEAFF,TGTGCCAGTAGTATAGAGGGGGGACAGGGGTACGGGAGCGCTGAAGCTTTCTTT
.,TRBJ2-5,TRBV11-3,once,CASSLVLADDYVGGTQYF,TGTGCCAGCAGCTTAGTGCTTGCTGATGACTACGTAGGGGGGACCCAGTACTTC
.,TRBJ1-1,TRBV28,.,CASRGQLNTEAFF,TGTGCCAGCAGGGGACAACTGAACACTGAAGCTTTCTTT
.,TRBJ2-5,TRBV7-3,.,CASSPVGGETQYF,TGTGCCAGCAGCCCCGTAGGGGGAGAGACCCAGTACTTC
TRBD1,TRBJ1-5,TRBV19,.,CASRYDGQGTNQPQHF,TGTGCCAGTAGGTACGACGGACAGGGGACCAATCAGCCCCAGCATTTT
.,TRBJ1-6,TRBV28,.,CASSPPGHSPLHF,TGTGCCAGCAGTCCTCCGGGACACTCACCCCTCCACTTT
.,TRBJ2-2,TRBV21-1,.,CASSTRQGYGELFF,TGTGCCAGCAGCACGAGACAGGGTTACGGGGAGCTGTTTTTT
TRBD2,TRBJ2-7,TRBV24-1,.,CATSLAGASYEQYF,TGTGCCACCAGCCTAGCGGGAGCTTCTTACGAGCAGTACTTC
.,TRBJ2-7,TRBV24-1,.,CATRPLGNWGLILVCYEQYF,TGTGCCACCAGGCCACTAGGTAATTGGGGGCTAATCTTGGTTTGCTACGAGCAGTACTTC
TRBD1,TRBJ1-5,TRBV30,.,CAWGQGKGNQPQHF,TGTGCCTGGGGACAGGGAAAGGGCAATCAGCCCCAGCATTTT
TRBD1,TRBJ1-3,TRBV24-1,.,CATRPGQGSGNTIYF,TGTGCCACTAGGCCGGGACAGGGCTCTGGAAACACCATATATTTT
.,TRBJ1-2,TRBV12-3/TRBV12-4,.,CASSPNTYGYTF,TGTGCCAGCAGTCCAAACACCTATGGCTACACCTTC
.,TRBJ2-7,TRBV21-1,many,CASSTVTSGRPYEQYF,TGTGCCAGCAGCACCGTGACTAGCGGCCGTCCCTACGAGCAGTACTTC
.,TRBJ1-1,TRBV7-8,once,CASSSRRWNTEAFF,TGTGCCAGCAGCTCTAGGAGATGGAACACTGAAGCTTTCTTT
.,TRBJ2-7,TRBV6-1,.,CASSETGTSGEQYF,TGTGCCAGCAGTGAAACAGGGACCAGCGGCGAGCAGTACTTC
TRBD1,TRBJ2-7,TRBV18,.,CASSPGTEYEQYF,TGTGCCAGCTCACCAGGGACAGAGTACGAGCAGTACTTC
TRBD2,TRBJ2-5,TRBV9,.,CASSFGTTDETQYF,TGTGCCAGCAGTTTCGGGACTACCGACGAGACCCAGTACTTC
TRBD2,TRBJ2-7,TRBV14,.,CASSQGSSGSYEQYF,TGTGCCAGCAGCCAAGGGTCTAGCGGGAGCTACGAGCAGTACTTC
TRBD1,TRBJ1-1,TRBV6-6,.,CASTGQGRMNTEAFF,TGTGCCAGCACTGGACAGGGCCGCATGAACACTGAAGCTTTCTTT
.,TRBJ2-5,TRBV11-2,.,CASSLAGFKETQYF,TGTGCCAGCAGCTTGGCGGGGTTCAAAGAGACCCAGTACTTC
TRBD1,TRBJ2-7,TRBV2,.,CASSDGQDKQYF,TGTGCCAGCAGCGACGGACAGGATAAGCAGTACTTC